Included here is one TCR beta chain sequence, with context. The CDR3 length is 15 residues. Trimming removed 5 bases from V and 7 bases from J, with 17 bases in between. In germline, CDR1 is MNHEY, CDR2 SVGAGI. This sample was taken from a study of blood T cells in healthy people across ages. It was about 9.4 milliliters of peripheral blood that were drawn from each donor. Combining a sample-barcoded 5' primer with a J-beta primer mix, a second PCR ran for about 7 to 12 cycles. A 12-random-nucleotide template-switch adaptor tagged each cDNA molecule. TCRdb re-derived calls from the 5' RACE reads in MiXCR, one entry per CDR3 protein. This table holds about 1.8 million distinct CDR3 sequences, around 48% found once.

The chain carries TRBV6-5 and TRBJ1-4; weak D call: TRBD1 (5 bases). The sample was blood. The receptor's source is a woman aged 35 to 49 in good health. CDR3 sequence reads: CASSTSGLGGEKLFF. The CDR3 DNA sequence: TGTGCCAGCAGTACGTCAGGGCTAGGCGGTGAAAAACTGTTTTTT.